This T cell receptor (beta chain) originates from a study of CD8 T cells in ankylosing spondylitis. Each TCR beta library was made by quantitative 5'-RACE that incorporated molecular barcodes. TCRdb re-called the 5' RACE reads through MiXCR, storing one row per CDR3 protein. The sample has roughly 30,000 distinct CDR3 sequences, around 30% seen once; the top ten hold 35% to 50%. Germline V gene data show CDR1 as MNHNS and CDR2 as SASEGT. There are 16 residues in the CDR3. V lost 4 bases and J lost 1; bases outside the gene matches: 8. The sample holds a few counts of this clonotype. The chain recombines TRBV6-1 with TRBJ2-3; 7 bases fit TRBD2. The clonotype originates from a male donor with ankylosing spondylitis. The sample taken for sequencing was synovial fluid, either unsorted or a sorted T cell fraction (not recorded which). CDR3 amino acids: CASSGMRGSGTDTQYF. CDR3 DNA sequence: TGTGCCAGCAGTGGAATGCGCGGGAGTGGCACAGATACGCAGTATTTT.